What follows is one T cell receptor beta chain and its context. The antigen is undetermined. CDR1 and CDR2 (germline): DFQATT, SNEGSKA (reference sequence). The CDR3 has 11 residues. The ends were cut back, 5 bases at V and 4 bases at J, with 5 bases in the middle. The record originates from a study of T cells after yellow fever vaccination. General observations from the study: A minor fraction of clonotypes spanned both CD4 and CD8 compartments. Contaminants from the bulk population, in the form of abundant clonotypes, could be found in FACS-sorted repertoires. Weaker, the secondary response peaked sooner, at day 5 versus 15.

By 5'RACE template switching, TCR cDNA was produced, with a universal primer site and UMIs added in the process. MiXCR, run by TCRdb on the 5' RACE reads, gives a single entry per CDR3 protein. The table includes 200,000 to 300,000 distinct CDR3 sequences, approximately 13% detected once. The rearrangement joins TRBV20-1 to TRBJ1-4; D ambiguous. This sample comprised CD4+ T cells sorted from PBMCs, obtained 45 days after the yellow fever booster vaccination. This TCR was recovered from a man aged 25 to 40 who received the YFV17D yellow fever vaccine. The chain's CDR3 is CSAVLNEKLFF. Written as DNA, the CDR3 is TGCAGTGCTGTACTTAATGAAAAACTGTTTTTT.